The source of this T cell receptor beta chain is a study of T cell responses to AZD1222 COVID-19 vaccine (dated by TCRdb to the early 2020s). Concerning the study at large: Because spike-specific TCR depth and breadth did not differ between the two schedules, AZD1222 recipients who got a second dose at roughly 4 weeks were pooled with those who got a second dose at roughly 12 weeks. A total of 233 trial participants underwent TCR sequencing, of whom 207 had received two doses of AZD1222 and roughly 26 had received two doses of the MenACWY control vaccine. Trial participants were enrolled by age into subgroups of 18-55, 56-69 and 70-plus years, and about 150, 27 and 61 TCR-sequenced participants, respectively, were included in these subgroups.

The CDR3 regions of human TCRbeta chains were analyzed by immunosequencing. From the authors' description of their analysis: TCRs in the repertoires were matched against a reference library of SARS-CoV-2-specific TCRs that had been generated with the MIRA antigen-specificity platform. Breadth was defined as the fraction of unique TCRs that were SARS-CoV-2-associated. Depth was defined as the fraction of total T cells that were SARS-CoV-2-associated. Using the MIRA data, each spike-specific TCR was mapped to the spike region that the TCR reacts to and placed in a CD4 or CD8 class. Log10-transformed breadth and depth values were compared by one-way ANOVA with Sidak's multiple comparisons tests. TCRdb obtained this table from immuneACCESS and retained in-frame rearrangements with V and J assigned. These tables miss some clones; where compared with another copy, unresolved V genes account for less than half of the shortfall, and the remainder is unexplained. The V and J calls and clone size are taken from that table; D and trimming were inferred from the DNA. This sample comprises under 150,000 clones, 75% to 95% of them detected only once. The ten biggest clones cover roughly 3.1% of the sample.

Study-wide findings and limitations: Because no samples from the day 14 peak response were available, repertoires could be characterized only after the peak T cell response. After two AZD1222 doses, both the breadth and the depth of spike-specific TCRs were significantly higher than at day 0 and than in MenACWY recipients. Nearly half of unique spike-specific TCRs reportedly recognized epitopes outside regions mutated in the B.1.351 and B.1.1.7 variants. Participants were mostly white British, with more females than males. The authors suggested clonal diversity may have been underestimated. The 56-69-year group was small, and its depth increase did not reach significance, likely because of low power. Only five to seven AZD1222 recipients were SARS-CoV-2 seropositive at baseline, limiting conclusions about previously exposed vaccinees. CD4 TCRs associated with the vaccine covered the entire spike protein, and the dominant responses were in regions 160-218 and 743-854.

Comment on this clone: There is no known antigen for this receptor. No base quality values were provided; no much bigger clone lies one nucleotide off.

The intended sense of this specimen's time point label: baseline before first vaccination. Vaccinee samples were obtained from the UK trials COV001 and COV002, which included a single-blind randomized controlled phase 2/3 trial of AZD1222 (ChAdOx1 nCoV-19) in healthy adults. For TCRbeta chain sequencing, PBMC samples from trial participants were taken at day 0 and at day 28 after the second dose. Deletion took 7 bases off V and 5 bases off J, with a span of 14 bases between the germline ends. In the germline V gene (reference sequence), CDR1 corresponds to LNHDA and CDR2 to SQIVND. The cysteine opens and the phenylalanine closes a CDR3 of 13 amino acids. The only DNA kept is the CDR3, 39 bases in frame from the first base.

Source: peripheral blood, taken on day 0 of AZD1222 vaccination. This receptor was obtained from an adult in good health. Recombination connected TRBV19 to TRBJ1-1; too little of a D gene remains to name it. The CDR3 in this case is CASTVGGRTEAFF. Here is the DNA: TGTGCCAGTACTGTCGGAGGGCGGACTGAAGCTTTCTTT. When the CDR3 is completed using the reference TRBV19 and TRBJ1-1 genes on either side, the full variable domain is DGGITQSPKYLFRKEGQNVTLSCEQNLNHDAMYWYRQDPGQGLRLIYYSQIVNDFQKGDIAEGYSVSREKKESFPLTVTSAQKNPTAFYLCASTVGGRTEAFFGQGTRLTVV.